Listed below are T cell receptor beta chains from one sample, sequenced in a study of CD8 T cells in Susac syndrome. MiXCR, applied by TCRdb to the immunoSEQ multiplex PCR reads, yields one record per CDR3 protein. Among about 430,000 distinct CDR3 sequences listed, around 85% were seen once. Sequencing was done on a sample of CD8+ T cells from PBMCs. Every receptor here comes from a human donor with multiple sclerosis. CDR3s include the opening cysteine and the closing phenylalanine or tryptophan. D genes are given only for firm matches. Some rows have no size entry. The others give once, few or many, or a class for an expanded clone.

J | V | size | D | CDR3 | DNA
TRBJ1-1 | TRBV2 | . | . | CASSRTDTEAFF | TGTGCCAGCAGTAGGACAGACACTGAAGCTTTCTTT
TRBJ2-1 | TRBV2 | . | . | CASSEGGITYNEQFF | TGTGCCAGCAGTGAAGGCGGGATTACCTACAATGAGCAGTTCTTC
TRBJ2-7 | TRBV7-9 | . | . | CASSPLTWVTHEQYF | TGTGCCAGCAGCCCCCTCACGTGGGTCACCCACGAGCAGTACTTC
TRBJ2-5 | TRBV19 | . | TRBD1 | CASAFSGTGGRGGETQYF | TGTGCCAGTGCGTTCTCCGGGACAGGGGGCCGTGGAGGAGAGACCCAGTACTTC
TRBJ2-7 | TRBV4-1 | . | . | CASSQEFGTDFYEQYF | TGCGCCAGCAGCCAAGAGTTCGGGACGGATTTCTACGAGCAGTACTTC
TRBJ2-4 | TRBV5-6 | . | . | CASSWTLAKNIQYF | TGTGCCAGCAGCTGGACGCTAGCCAAAAACATTCAGTACTTC
TRBJ2-1 | TRBV27 | . | . | CASSFVGGGDEQFF | TGTGCCAGCAGTTTTGTCGGGGGCGGGGATGAGCAGTTCTTC
TRBJ2-3 | TRBV29-1 | . | TRBD2 | CSVEEFTGLGEIEQYF | TGCAGCGTTGAAGAATTCACGGGACTAGGAGAGATAGAGCAGTATTTT
TRBJ2-3 | TRBV4-1 | . | . | CASSREIGGSTDTQYF | TGCGCCAGCAGCCGAGAGATAGGGGGGAGCACAGATACGCAGTATTTT
TRBJ1-4 | TRBV27 | . | . | CASSWGSPSEKLFF | TGTGCCAGCAGTTGGGGGAGCCCAAGTGAAAAACTGTTTTTT
TRBJ1-2 | TRBV6-7 | . | . | CATPRGRGYTF | TGTGCCACCCCTCGTGGGCGCGGCTACACCTTC
TRBJ2-1 | TRBV27 | once | . | CASSPRVLAAPDEQFF | TGTGCCAGCAGCCCCAGGGTACTAGCTGCCCCGGATGAGCAGTTCTTC
TRBJ2-4 | TRBV21-1 | . | . | CASSKGVGRSKNIQYF | TGTGCCAGCAGCAAAGGGGTAGGGCGATCCAAAAACATTCAGTACTTC
TRBJ2-5 | TRBV10-3 | once | . | CAISGERIQETQYF | TGTGCCATCAGTGGCGAAAGAATACAAGAGACCCAGTACTTC
TRBJ2-1 | TRBV20-1 | . | . | CSARDSDTGKQFF | TGCAGTGCTAGAGATTCCGACACCGGAAAGCAGTTCTTC
TRBJ2-1 | TRBV20-1 | . | TRBD2 | CSARDVAGGGPEQFF | TGCAGTGCTAGAGATGTAGCGGGAGGGGGGCCGGAGCAGTTCTTC
TRBJ1-1 | TRBV11-2 | . | TRBD1 | CASSPGQGFAEAFF | TGTGCCAGCAGCCCCGGACAGGGGTTCGCTGAAGCTTTCTTT
TRBJ2-5 | TRBV30 | once | . | CAGGTETQYF | TGTGCCGGGGGTACAGAGACCCAGTACTTC
TRBJ2-1 | TRBV15 | . | . | CATSREIVQAYNEQFF | TGTGCCACCAGCAGAGAGATAGTACAAGCCTACAATGAGCAGTTCTTC
TRBJ1-2 | TRBV27 | . | . | CASSLRGVDLAGYTF | TGTGCCAGCAGTTTACGAGGGGTTGATCTGGCTGGCTACACCTTC
TRBJ2-1 | TRBV25-1 | . | TRBD2 | CASSGRPYNEQFF | TGTGCCAGCAGCGGGAGGCCCTACAATGAGCAGTTCTTC
TRBJ2-1 | TRBV7-2 | . | . | CASSSLWGGVRRNEQFF | TGTGCCAGCAGCTCGTTGTGGGGGGGCGTGAGGAGGAATGAGCAGTTCTTC
TRBJ2-3 | TRBV6-5 | . | . | CASSYRPEGTDTQYF | TGTGCCAGCAGTTACCGGCCTGAGGGCACAGATACGCAGTATTTT
TRBJ2-1 | TRBV4-1 | . | . | CASSPQRDLAREQFF | TGCGCCAGCAGCCCCCAAAGGGACCTAGCCCGGGAGCAGTTCTTC
TRBJ2-7 | TRBV20-1 | . | . | CSARDPFRTTYEQYF | TGCAGTGCTAGAGATCCATTCCGGACAACCTACGAGCAGTACTTC
TRBJ1-5 | TRBV30 | . | . | CAWSYSGTGQPQHF | TGTGCCTGGAGTTATTCAGGGACGGGGCAGCCCCAGCATTTT
TRBJ1-6 | TRBV27 | . | . | CASSLAYSYNSPLHF | TGTGCCAGCAGTCTGGCGTACTCCTATAATTCACCCCTCCACTTT
TRBJ2-2 | TRBV24-1 | . | . | CATSDRQNTGELFF | TGTGCCACCAGTGATCGACAGAACACCGGGGAGCTGTTTTTT
TRBJ2-7 | TRBV23-1 | . | . | CASSPTLGRAKAYEQYF | TGCGCCAGCAGTCCCACCTTGGGCAGGGCGAAGGCCTACGAGCAGTACTTC
TRBJ1-1 | TRBV20-1 | . | . | CSASEDLNTEAFF | TGCAGTGCTAGTGAGGACCTAAACACTGAAGCTTTCTTT
TRBJ2-6 | TRBV27 | . | . | CASSPTPGYGANVLTF | TGTGCCAGCAGTCCAACCCCAGGGTATGGGGCCAACGTCCTGACTTTC
TRBJ2-4 | TRBV5-1 | once | . | CASSRVDTLAKNIQYF | TGCGCCAGCAGTCGGGTTGACACGCTAGCCAAAAACATTCAGTACTTC
TRBJ1-6 | TRBV10-3 | . | TRBD1 | CAISDGTGANSPLHF | TGTGCCATCAGTGACGGGACAGGGGCTAATTCACCCCTCCACTTT
TRBJ2-7 | TRBV15 | . | TRBD2 | CATSRDSWTESLAGDTYEQYF | TGTGCCACCAGCAGAGATTCGTGGACAGAGTCTCTAGCGGGGGATACCTACGAGCAGTACTTC
TRBJ1-5 | TRBV4-1 | . | . | CASSQAGGAGQPQHF | TGCGCCAGCAGCCAAGCTGGGGGCGCGGGACAGCCCCAGCATTTT
TRBJ2-5 | TRBV5-1 | . | . | CASSWSGAGTETQYF | TGCGCCAGCAGCTGGTCGGGAGCGGGTACGGAGACCCAGTACTTC
TRBJ2-1 | TRBV12-3/TRBV12-4 | . | . | CASSPGNNEQFF | TGTGCCAGCAGCCCCGGGAACAATGAGCAGTTCTTC
TRBJ2-7 | TRBV27 | . | TRBD2 | CASSLSGRAGIHEQYF | TGTGCCAGCAGTCTTAGCGGGAGGGCCGGGATCCACGAGCAGTACTTC
TRBJ1-2 | TRBV27 | . | . | CASRDINYGYTF | TGTGCCAGCAGGGACATTAACTATGGCTACACCTTC
TRBJ1-1 | TRBV10-1 | once | TRBD1 | CASSWDRTSEAFF | TGCGCCAGCAGTTGGGACAGGACTTCTGAAGCTTTCTTT
TRBJ2-7 | TRBV4-1 | . | TRBD1 | CASSQDLQGDGLEQYF | TGCGCCAGCAGCCAAGATCTACAGGGGGACGGCCTCGAGCAGTACTTC
TRBJ2-3 | TRBV28 | . | TRBD2 | CASSFVGGLGTDTQYF | TGTGCCAGCAGTTTCGTGGGAGGGCTTGGCACAGATACGCAGTATTTT
TRBJ2-4 | TRBV27 | once | TRBD2 | CASSLGLATIQYF | TGTGCCAGCAGTTTGGGACTAGCGACTATTCAGTACTTC